Following are 30 T cell receptor beta chains from one sample sequenced in a study of blood T cell repertoires in COVID-19. The method was immunoSEQ multiplex PCR; TCRdb's version includes in-frame clones alone and lacks a portion of them. In the table there are about 240,000 clones, roughly 89% of which are singletons. What was sequenced was PBMCs or T cells enriched from blood (not recorded which). These receptors were taken from a woman in her thirties who had recovered from COVID-19.

The gene calls are TRBV5-1 and TRBJ1-1; 7 bases are a match to TRBD1. With 5 bases clipped from V and 0 bases from J, the junction kept 1 base outside the gene matches. CDR1 SGHRS and CDR2 YFSETQ come from the germline V gene. The CDR3 covers 13 residues. The chain's CDR3 is CASRGTVNTEAFF. CDR3 in DNA: TGCGCCAGCAGGGGGACAGTGAACACTGAAGCTTTCTTT. Full variable domain (missing parts from reference TRBV5-1 and TRBJ1-1): KAGVTQTPRYLIKTRGQQVTLSCSPISGHRSVSWYQQTPGQGLQFLFEYFSETQRNKGNFPGRFSGRQFSNSRSEMNVSTLELGDSALYLCASRGTVNTEAFFGQGTRLTVV.

This clone was counted a few times. This chain connects TRBV7-9 to TRBJ1-6, with D perhaps TRBD1 (5 bases). The V end lost 5 bases, the J end lost 5 bases, and 13 bases lay between the germline ends. Germline V gene data show CDR1 as SEHNR and CDR2 as FQNEAQ (reference sequence). This CDR3 is 15 amino acids long. CDR3 nucleotides: TGTGCCAGCAGCCCCCACGGGACTAATAATTCACCCCTCCACTTT. Residues: CASSPHGTNNSPLHF.

This clone was counted a single time. CDR3 sequence: CASSVDRAGDTQYF. The DNA of the CDR3 is TGTGCCAGCAGCGTAGACAGGGCCGGAGATACGCAGTATTTT. The chain has TRBV9 and TRBJ2-3, with D possibly matching TRBD1 (6 bases). V was cut by 0 bases and J by 5 bases, with 10 bases left in between. Germline loops: CDR1 SGDLS, CDR2 YYNGEE. CDR3 length equals 14 residues.

Turning to this clone: Given the absence of the conserved phenylalanine or tryptophan at the CDR3 end, a read error is likely. The DNA is left out, because the CDR3 cannot be placed on it with certainty; the CDR3 is given as TCRdb lists it. The chain employs TRBV7-2 and TRBJ2-7; TRBD2, as called in the table, went unchecked against the DNA. The CDR3 length equals 13 residues, ends included. Germline CDR1 and CDR2: SGHTA and FQGNSA. The chain's CDR3 is CASSQDRGGARSI.

This rearrangement joins TRBV6-2 or TRBV6-3 to TRBJ1-2, with TRBD1 matching 10 bases. Trimming removed 5 bases from V and 6 bases from J; junction bases left unmatched: 18. Per germline, CDR1 MNHEY and CDR2 SVGEGT. The CDR3 extends over 18 amino acids. CDR3: CASSPKRQGALRMDGYTF. The DNA for the CDR3 is TGTGCCAGCAGTCCCAAAAGACAGGGGGCCTTGAGGATGGATGGCTACACCTTC.

The V and J genes are TRBV4-3 and TRBJ2-1, with 7 bases fitting TRBD2. The germline V gene encodes CDR1 LGHNA and CDR2 YSLEER. Trimming removed 0 bases from V and 12 bases from J; junction bases left unmatched: 5. This CDR3 has 13 amino acids. In DNA, the CDR3 is TGCGCCAGCAGCCAAGATGAGCGGGAAGGGCAGTTCTTC. Translated, it gives CASSQDEREGQFF.

This clone came up once. This chain connects TRBV19 to TRBJ1-3, with D unresolved. The CDR3 spans 15 residues. V lost 5 bases, J lost 0 bases, and 11 bases lay in between. Germline assignment: CDR1 LNHDA and CDR2 SQIVND (reference sequence). In DNA form, the CDR3 reads TGTGCCAGTAGTGTCCAGTTATCCTCTGGAAACACCATATATTTT. Its translation: CASSVQLSSGNTIYF.

The chain joins TRBV5-1 to TRBJ1-4, with D possibly matching TRBD1 (6 bases). Between the trimmed V and J ends, which lost 0 bases and 8 bases, there was a span of 14 bases. CDR1 SGHRS and CDR2 YFSETQ come from the germline V gene. This CDR3 is built from 15 residues. CDR3 loop: CASSLAGEQGEKLFF. In nucleotides, the CDR3 is TGCGCCAGCAGCTTGGCCGGTGAGCAGGGGGAAAAACTGTTTTTT.

The chain links TRBV5-1 to TRBJ1-5, with D uncertain. The ends were cut back, 2 bases at V and 1 base at J, with 10 bases in the middle. Germline V gene sequence: CDR1 SGHRS, CDR2 YFSETQ. The CDR3 spans 15 residues. The CDR3 bases are TGCGCCAGCAGCTTCACAAGCGGCAGCAATCAGCCCCAGCATTTT. Protein sequence: CASSFTSGSNQPQHF.

A word on this clone: Other nucleotide sequences from this sample produce the same CDR3. This chain connects TRBV3-1 (or the pseudogene TRBV3-2) to TRBJ1-5; D might be TRBD1 (5 bases). Trimming left V 0 bases short and J 7 bases short, with 7 bases between. CDR1 and CDR2 (germline): LGHDT, YNNKEL (reference sequence). The CDR3 spans 13 residues. CDR3 in amino acids: CASSQDTGQPQHF. The CDR3 region has the DNA TGTGCCAGCAGCCAAGATACAGGACAGCCCCAGCATTTT.

This chain connects TRBV19 to TRBJ2-1; 9 bases are a match to TRBD2. This CDR3 has 14 amino acids. V lost 6 bases to trimming and J lost 5 bases; unmatched junction nucleotides: 5. The germline V gene has CDR1 LNHDA and CDR2 SQIVND (reference sequence). CDR3 region: CASRGLALNNEQFF. The CDR3 nucleotides are TGTGCCAGTAGAGGACTAGCGCTAAACAATGAGCAGTTCTTC.

V and J are TRBV6-5 and TRBJ2-3; possible D gene TRBD2, 6 bases. The CDR3 sequence is 15 residues long. V lost 6 bases, J lost 0 bases, and 13 bases lay in between. Germline loops: CDR1 MNHEY, CDR2 SVGAGI. Written as DNA, the CDR3 is TGTGCCAGCAGGCCTCCGGGACTTAGCACAGATACGCAGTATTTT. This sequence encodes CASRPPGLSTDTQYF.

The chain uses TRBV27 and TRBJ1-2; TRBD1 might be the D (5 bases). This CDR3 contains 13 residues. CDR1 is MNHEY, CDR2 SMNVEV, per germline (reference sequence). Trimming removed 3 bases from V and 2 bases from J, with 7 bases in between. CDR3 in DNA: TGTGCCAGCAGTTTTAGACAGAACTATGGCTACACCTTC. Its translation: CASSFRQNYGYTF.

The rearrangement joins TRBV3-1 (or the pseudogene TRBV3-2) to TRBJ2-3; 10 positions match TRBD2. Germline values: CDR1 LGHDT, CDR2 YNNKEL (reference sequence). With 3 bases clipped from V and 0 bases from J, the junction kept 9 bases outside the gene matches. The length of the CDR3 is 18 residues. CDR3 nucleotides: TGTGCCAGCAGCCACACCGGGACTAGCGTGCGGAGCACAGATACGCAGTATTTT. Translating gives CASSHTGTSVRSTDTQYF.

The chain recombines TRBV30 with TRBJ2-7; D not certain. Germline CDR1 is GTSNPN and CDR2 is SVGIG (reference sequence). With 0 bases removed from V and 9 bases from J, the gap between germline ends came to 12 bases. There are 12 residues in the CDR3. The CDR3 bases are TGTGCCTGGAGTGTAGGAGATGTCCGGCAGTACTTC. Protein: CAWSVGDVRQYF.

This rearrangement joins TRBV30 to TRBJ1-2; D not certain. The CDR3 is made up of 15 amino acids. The V gene lost 2 bases and the J gene lost 5 bases, with 18 bases spanning the gap. Germline V gene sequence: CDR1 GTSNPN, CDR2 SVGIG (reference sequence). CDR3 nucleotides: TGTGCCTGGAGTTGGGAGTCCCATGTACTTTATGGCTACACCTTC. Residues: CAWSWESHVLYGYTF.

The gene calls are TRBV3-1 (or the pseudogene TRBV3-2) and TRBJ2-1; 11 bases agree with TRBD2. Germline lookup yields CDR1 LGHDT and CDR2 YNNKEL (reference sequence). The CDR3 is 16 amino acids. V trimming: 1 base; J trimming: 8 bases; junction bases outside the gene matches: 7. This CDR3 is CASSQAPSGRWDEQFF. The CDR3, as DNA: TGTGCCAGCAGCCAAGCTCCTAGCGGGAGGTGGGATGAGCAGTTCTTC.

The chain couples TRBV13 to TRBJ2-3, with D perhaps TRBD1 (6 bases). This CDR3 comprises 16 residues. Between the trimmed V and J ends, which lost 0 bases and 1 base, there was a span of 11 bases. The germline V gene has CDR1 PRHDT and CDR2 FYEKMQ (reference sequence). CDR3 region: CASSLGSGHRTDTQYF. CDR3 nucleotides: TGTGCCAGCAGCTTAGGTTCGGGACACCGCACAGATACGCAGTATTTT.

The rearrangement links TRBV30 to TRBJ1-1; D may be TRBD1 (6 bases). CDR1 and CDR2 from the germline V gene are GTSNPN and SVGIG (reference sequence). This CDR3 is built from 13 residues. V was pared by 7 bases and J by 3 bases, with 15 bases between. The CDR3 sequence: CAYTPDRYTEAFF. CDR3 nucleotides: TGTGCCTATACCCCGGACAGATACACTGAAGCTTTCTTT.

The V and J genes are TRBV27 and TRBJ1-1; unclear D gene. The CDR3 loop spans 15 amino acids. V was pared by 6 bases and J by 0 bases, with 14 bases between. Germline loops: CDR1 MNHEY, CDR2 SMNVEV (reference sequence). CDR3: CASSLFKTVNTEAFF. In DNA, the CDR3 is TGTGCCAGCAGCCTCTTTAAAACAGTGAACACTGAAGCTTTCTTT.

This clone appeared a single time. The chain joins TRBV28 to TRBJ1-3; no reliable D call. Germline CDR1 and CDR2: MDHEN and SYDVKM. This CDR3 is built from 14 residues. The V and J ends lost 6 bases and 0 bases respectively, with 9 bases between them. Written as DNA, the CDR3 is TGTGCCAGCAGCCCCGGAGACTCTGGAAACACCATATATTTT. Protein product: CASSPGDSGNTIYF.

This clone occurred once. J is TRBJ1-1 and V is TRBV4-1; D uncertain. This CDR3 is 18 amino acids long. The germline CDR1 and CDR2 sequences are MGHRA and YSYEKL. The V and J ends lost 0 bases and 4 bases respectively, with 21 bases between them. The CDR3 is CASSQERDYRSLRTEAFF. CDR3 nucleotides: TGCGCCAGCAGCCAAGAGCGCGACTATCGGTCCCTACGCACTGAAGCTTTCTTT.

V usage is TRBV5-4 and J usage is TRBJ1-1; D is unclear. V was pared by 5 bases and J by 10 bases, with 15 bases between. This CDR3 contains 12 residues. Germline V gene data show CDR1 as SGHNT and CDR2 as YYREEE (reference sequence). The CDR3 region is CASSYEREGAFF. CDR3 nucleotide sequence: TGTGCCAGCAGTTACGAACGGGAGGGAGCTTTCTTT.

This clone was observed many times. The rearrangement uses TRBV4-1 and TRBJ2-5; D perhaps matches TRBD2 (5 bases). Trimming pared 1 base from V and 1 base from J, leaving 22 bases between. This CDR3 has 19 amino acids. Looked up from germline, CDR1 is MGHRA and CDR2 is YSYEKL. The chain's CDR3 is CASSQGPHGPRGFQETQYF. CDR3 nucleotides: TGCGCCAGCAGCCAAGGACCCCATGGACCCCGAGGGTTCCAAGAGACCCAGTACTTC.

This chain connects TRBV6-5 to TRBJ1-2, with 9 bases identical to TRBD1. The CDR3 spans 13 residues. V lost 4 bases, J lost 8 bases, and 5 bases stayed unmatched. CDR1 is MNHEY and CDR2 is SVGAGI in the germline V gene. The CDR3 protein is CASSCGTGCGYTF. CDR3 nucleotides: TGTGCCAGCAGTTGCGGGACAGGGTGCGGCTACACCTTC.

V and J are TRBV5-6 and TRBJ1-2; 7 nucleotides align to TRBD1. Germline V gene lookup returns CDR1 SGHDT and CDR2 YYEEEE. V shed 4 bases and J 4 bases; nucleotides not matched to a gene: 10. CDR3 length equals 15 residues. CDR3 nucleotide sequence: TGTGCCAGCAGCGTCCGGGACAGAGGGATCTATGGCTACACCTTC. Translated, it gives CASSVRDRGIYGYTF.

The chain employs TRBV10-3 and TRBJ1-5, with TRBD1 matching 7 bases. V shed 4 bases and J 4 bases; nucleotides not matched to a gene: 4. Germline V CDR1 and CDR2: ENHRY, SYGVKD. CDR3 length: 14 residues. DNA of the CDR3: TGTGCCATCAGTGCGACAGGGAAAAATCAGCCCCAGCATTTT. Its protein is CAISATGKNQPQHF.

The chain combines TRBV7-9 with TRBJ1-1; D might be TRBD1 (5 bases). The CDR3 length is 14 residues. Per germline, CDR1 SEHNR and CDR2 FQNEAQ (reference sequence). With 2 bases removed from V and 2 bases from J, the gap between germline ends came to 9 bases. The CDR3 sequence is CASSLMGGNTEAFF. The CDR3 DNA is TGTGCCAGCAGCTTAATGGGGGGTAACACTGAAGCTTTCTTT.

The chain couples TRBV28 to TRBJ2-7; TRBD2 is a possible D gene (6 bases). Trimming shortened V by 9 bases and J by 1 base, and 16 bases separated the two germline ends. CDR1 is MDHEN, CDR2 SYDVKM, per germline. This CDR3 spans 14 amino acids. The CDR3 sequence is CASGESSGSYEQYF. The CDR3 DNA reads TGTGCCAGTGGAGAAAGTAGCGGTTCCTACGAGCAGTACTTC.

J is TRBJ1-6 and V is TRBV27; 7 bases align to TRBD1. Germline V CDR1 and CDR2: MNHEY, SMNVEV (reference sequence). V lost 5 bases, J lost 0 bases, and 7 bases stayed unmatched. CDR3 length: 17 residues. CDR3 amino acids: CASSRDRLSSYNSPLHF. The CDR3 nucleotides are TGTGCCAGCAGTCGGGACAGACTGAGCTCCTATAATTCACCCCTCCACTTT.